This record concerns one T cell receptor beta chain sequence. The data belong to a study of blood T cells in healthy people across ages. Through a sample-barcoded 5' primer and a J-beta primer mix, a second PCR was run for 7 to 11 cycles. TCRdb reprocessed the 5' RACE reads with MiXCR, giving one entry per CDR3 protein. The sample records about 730,000 distinct CDR3 sequences, around 40% being singletons. Germline CDR1 ENHRY, CDR2 SYGVKD. V shed 4 bases and J 1 base; nucleotides not matched to a gene: 3. The CDR3 has 15 residues. This sequence joins TRBV10-3 and TRBJ2-3; TRBD2 matches 9 bases. The sample was blood. This TCR derives from a woman aged 55 to 70 in good health. CDR3 bases: TGTGCCATCAGTGGCAGGACTAGCGGCACAGATACGCAGTATTTT. The encoded protein is CAISGRTSGTDTQYF.